A single sample is the source of the 6 T cell receptor beta chains below, sequenced in a study of blood T cell repertoires in COVID-19. The table came from immunoSEQ multiplex PCR; TCRdb's copy has only in-frame clones and leaves some out. The sample has about 110,000 clones, 75% to 90% seen once. Sequenced sample: peripheral blood. The receptors were sampled from a human donor in a cohort sampled during active COVID-19.

The genes are TRBV11-2 and TRBJ2-1, with D possibly being TRBD1 (6 bases). Trimming took off 5 bases at V and 4 bases at J, with 15 bases between the two ends. The CDR3 totals 15 residues. The germline gives CDR1 SGHAT, CDR2 FQNNGV. The CDR3 loop is CASSPGTQRYNEQFF. CDR3 DNA: TGTGCCAGCAGCCCCGGGACACAACGTTACAATGAGCAGTTCTTC.

Of note for this clone: Other DNA sequences within the sample encode an identical CDR3. The J gene is TRBJ2-7, the V gene TRBV6-6, with TRBD2 identical over 8 bases. CDR3 length: 14 residues. Germline CDR1 reads MNHNY; CDR2 reads SVGAGI (reference sequence). V lost 6 bases to trimming and J lost 1 base; unmatched junction nucleotides: 5. Here the CDR3 DNA reads TGTGCCAGCAGCTTGGGACTAGAATCCTACGAGCAGTACTTC. It codes for CASSLGLESYEQYF.

Written as DNA, the CDR3 is TGTGCCAGCAGCTTAGTAGGGACAACCTACGAGCAGTACTTC. It specifies CASSLVGTTYEQYF. The V and J genes are TRBV7-9 and TRBJ2-7; tentatively, D is TRBD1 (6 bases). The CDR3 is made up of 14 amino acids. Germline lookup yields CDR1 SEHNR and CDR2 FQNEAQ (reference sequence). V was clipped by 1 base and J by 2 bases, with 9 bases between them. Full variable domain (rest looked up from reference TRBV7-9 and TRBJ2-7): DTGVSQNPRHKITKRGQNVTFRCDPISEHNRLYWYRQTLGQGPEFLTYFQNEAQLEKSRLLSDRFSAERPKGSFSTLEIQRTEQGDSAMYLCASSLVGTTYEQYFGPGTRLTVT.

This clone was found a few times. The chain is built from TRBV7-8 and TRBJ1-3; D unresolved. The CDR3 extends over 15 amino acids. CDR1 is SGHVS, CDR2 FQNEAQ, per germline. The germline V and J ends were trimmed by 0 bases and 6 bases, with 12 bases remaining between them. The CDR3 sequence: CASSLAGQAENTIYF. In DNA form, the CDR3 reads TGTGCCAGCAGCTTAGCTGGCCAGGCCGAAAACACCATATATTTT.

This chain joins TRBV4-2 and TRBJ2-5; the match to TRBD2 covers 7 bases. The V and J ends lost 5 bases and 5 bases, in that order; junction bases with no gene match: 11. CDR3 length: 15 amino acids. The V gene's germline CDR1 is LGHNA and CDR2 YNFKEQ. The CDR3 sequence: CASSERGEGGETQYF. CDR3 bases: TGTGCCAGCAGCGAACGTGGGGAGGGCGGGGAGACCCAGTACTTC.

This chain connects TRBV4-1 to TRBJ1-2, with TRBD1 identical over 8 bases. The V and J ends lost 5 bases and 6 bases, in that order; junction bases with no gene match: 8. The CDR3 totals 14 residues. The germline V gene has CDR1 MGHRA and CDR2 YSYEKL. The DNA for the CDR3 is TGCGCCAGCAGCACCTTGGACAGGGCAAATGGCTACACCTTC. Protein product: CASSTLDRANGYTF.